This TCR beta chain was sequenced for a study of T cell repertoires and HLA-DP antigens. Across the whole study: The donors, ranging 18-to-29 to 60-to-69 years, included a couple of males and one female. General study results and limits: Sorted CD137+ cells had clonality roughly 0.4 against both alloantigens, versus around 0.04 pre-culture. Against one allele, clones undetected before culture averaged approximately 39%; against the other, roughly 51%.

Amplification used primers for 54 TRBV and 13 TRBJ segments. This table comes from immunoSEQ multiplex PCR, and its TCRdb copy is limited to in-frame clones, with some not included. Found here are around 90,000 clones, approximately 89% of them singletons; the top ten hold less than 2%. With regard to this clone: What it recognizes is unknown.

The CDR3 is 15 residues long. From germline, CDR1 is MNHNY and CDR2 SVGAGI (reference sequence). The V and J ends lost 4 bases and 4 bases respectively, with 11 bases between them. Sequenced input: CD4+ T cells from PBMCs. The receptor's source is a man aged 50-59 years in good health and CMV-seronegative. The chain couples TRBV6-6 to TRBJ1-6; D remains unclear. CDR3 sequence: CASSLTPGYNSPLHF. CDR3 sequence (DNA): TGTGCCAGCAGTTTAACCCCGGGGTATAATTCACCCCTCCACTTT.